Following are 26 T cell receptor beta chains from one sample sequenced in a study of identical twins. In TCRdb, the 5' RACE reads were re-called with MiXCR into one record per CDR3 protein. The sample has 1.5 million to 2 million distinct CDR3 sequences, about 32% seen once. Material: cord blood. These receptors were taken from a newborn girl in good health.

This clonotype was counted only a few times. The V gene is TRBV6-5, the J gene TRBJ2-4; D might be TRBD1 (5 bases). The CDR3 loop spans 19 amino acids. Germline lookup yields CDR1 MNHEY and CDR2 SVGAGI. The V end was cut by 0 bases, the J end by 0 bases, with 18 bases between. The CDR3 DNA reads TGTGCCAGCAGTTACTCGTACAGGCGCACCCTTCTAGCCAAAAACATTCAGTACTTC. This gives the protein CASSYSYRRTLLAKNIQYF.

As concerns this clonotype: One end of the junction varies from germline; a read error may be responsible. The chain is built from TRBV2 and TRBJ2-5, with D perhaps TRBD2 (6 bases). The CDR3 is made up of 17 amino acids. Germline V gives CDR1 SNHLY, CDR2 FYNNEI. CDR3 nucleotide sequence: TGTGTCAGCAGTGGAGTTTGGACCAGCGGGCTCCAAGAGACCCAGTACTTC. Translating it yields CVSSGVWTSGLQETQYF. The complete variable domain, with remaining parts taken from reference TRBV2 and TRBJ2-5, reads EPEVTQTPSHQVTQMGQEVILRCVPISNHLYFYWYRQILGQKVEFLVSFYNNEISEKSEIFDDQFSVERPDGSNFTLKIRSTKLEDSAMYFCVSSGVWTSGLQETQYFGPGTRLLVL.

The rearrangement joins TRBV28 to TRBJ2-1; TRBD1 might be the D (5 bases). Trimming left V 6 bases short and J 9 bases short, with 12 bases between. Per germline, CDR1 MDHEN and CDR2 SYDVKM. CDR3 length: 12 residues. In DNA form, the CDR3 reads TGTGCCAGCAGCAAGATTAGGGGTGAGCAGTTCTTC. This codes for CASSKIRGEQFF. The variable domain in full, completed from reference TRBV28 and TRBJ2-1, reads DVKVTQSSRYLVKRTGEKVFLECVQDMDHENMFWYRQDPGLGLRLIYFSYDVKMKEKGDIPEGYSVSREKKERFSLILESASTNQTSMYLCASSKIRGEQFFGPGTRLTVL.

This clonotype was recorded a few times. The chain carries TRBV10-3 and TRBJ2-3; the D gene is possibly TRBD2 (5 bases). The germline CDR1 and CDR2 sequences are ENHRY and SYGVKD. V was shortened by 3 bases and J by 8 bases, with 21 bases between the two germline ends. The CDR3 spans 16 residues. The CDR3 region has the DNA TGTGCCATCAGTGACCTGGTAGGGCGGGTGAGAGGTACGCAGTATTTT. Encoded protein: CAISDLVGRVRGTQYF.

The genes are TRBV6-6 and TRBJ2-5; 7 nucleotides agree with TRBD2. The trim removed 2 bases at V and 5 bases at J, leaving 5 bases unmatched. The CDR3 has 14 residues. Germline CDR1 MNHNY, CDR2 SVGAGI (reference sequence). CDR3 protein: CASSYTGGRETQYF. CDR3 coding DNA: TGTGCCAGCAGTTACACGGGGGGACGGGAGACCCAGTACTTC.

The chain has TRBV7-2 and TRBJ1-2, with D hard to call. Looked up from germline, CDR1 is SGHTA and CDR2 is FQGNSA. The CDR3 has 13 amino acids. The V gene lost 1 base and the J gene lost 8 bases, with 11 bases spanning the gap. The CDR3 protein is CASSLGYPDGYTF. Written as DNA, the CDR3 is TGTGCCAGCAGCTTAGGGTATCCGGACGGCTACACCTTC.

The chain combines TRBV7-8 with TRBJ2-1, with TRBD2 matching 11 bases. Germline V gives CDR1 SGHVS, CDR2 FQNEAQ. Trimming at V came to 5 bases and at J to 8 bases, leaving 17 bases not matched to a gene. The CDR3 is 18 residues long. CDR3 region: CASSPFREIAGGPHEQFF. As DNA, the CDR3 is TGTGCCAGCAGCCCCTTCCGTGAAATAGCGGGGGGGCCCCATGAGCAGTTCTTC.

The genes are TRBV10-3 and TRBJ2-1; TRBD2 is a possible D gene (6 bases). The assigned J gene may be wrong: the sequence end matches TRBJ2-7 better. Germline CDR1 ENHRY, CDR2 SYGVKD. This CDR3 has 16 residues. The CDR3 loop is CAISEDPSAPYNEQYF. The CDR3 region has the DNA TGTGCCATCAGTGAGGACCCTAGCGCACCTTACAATGAGCAGTACTTC.

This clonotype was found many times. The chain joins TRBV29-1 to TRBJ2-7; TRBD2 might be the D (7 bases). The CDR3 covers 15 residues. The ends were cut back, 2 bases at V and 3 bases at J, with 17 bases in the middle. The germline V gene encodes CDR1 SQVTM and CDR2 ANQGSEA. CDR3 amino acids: CSVERGGSGLYEQYF. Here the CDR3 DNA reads TGCAGCGTTGAAAGGGGGGGTAGCGGGCTCTACGAGCAGTACTTC.

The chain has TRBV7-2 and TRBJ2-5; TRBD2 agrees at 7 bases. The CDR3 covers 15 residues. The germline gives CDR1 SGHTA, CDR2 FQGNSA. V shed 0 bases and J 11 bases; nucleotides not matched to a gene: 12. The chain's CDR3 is CASSLARERNNEQYF. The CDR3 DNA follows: TGTGCCAGCAGCTTAGCGCGGGAGAGGAACAATGAGCAGTACTTC.

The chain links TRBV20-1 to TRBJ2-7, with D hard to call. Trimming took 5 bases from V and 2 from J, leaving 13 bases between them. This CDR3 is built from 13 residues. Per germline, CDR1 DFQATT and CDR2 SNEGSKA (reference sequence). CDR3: CSAQGPTTYEQYF. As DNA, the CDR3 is TGCAGTGCTCAAGGACCAACCACCTACGAGCAGTACTTC.

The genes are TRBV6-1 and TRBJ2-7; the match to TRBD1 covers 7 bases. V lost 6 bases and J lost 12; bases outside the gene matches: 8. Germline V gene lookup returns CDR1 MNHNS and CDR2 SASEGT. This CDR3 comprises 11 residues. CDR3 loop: CASSPDRVPYF. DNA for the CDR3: TGTGCCAGCAGCCCCGACAGGGTGCCGTACTTC.

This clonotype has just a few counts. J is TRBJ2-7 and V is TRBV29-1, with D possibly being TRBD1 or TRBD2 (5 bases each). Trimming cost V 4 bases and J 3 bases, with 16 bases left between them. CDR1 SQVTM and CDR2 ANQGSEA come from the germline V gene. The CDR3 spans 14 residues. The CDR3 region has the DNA TGCAGCGTTGGGGGCGGGTACAACCTCTACGAGCAGTACTTC. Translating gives CSVGGGYNLYEQYF.

CDR3 in amino acids: CASSLSGKPQHF. The DNA of the CDR3 is TGTGCCAGCAGCTTATCGGGGAAGCCCCAGCATTTT. This chain connects TRBV13 to TRBJ1-5; D not certain. The V gene lost 2 bases and the J gene lost 8 bases, with 7 bases spanning the gap. CDR3 length: 12 residues. CDR1 PRHDT and CDR2 FYEKMQ come from the germline V gene (reference sequence).

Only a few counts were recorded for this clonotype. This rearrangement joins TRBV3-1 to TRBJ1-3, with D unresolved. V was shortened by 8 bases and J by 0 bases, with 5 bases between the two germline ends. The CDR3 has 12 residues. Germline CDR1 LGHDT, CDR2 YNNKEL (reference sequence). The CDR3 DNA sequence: TGTGCCAGCGCGGGCTCTGGAAACACCATATATTTT. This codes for CASAGSGNTIYF.

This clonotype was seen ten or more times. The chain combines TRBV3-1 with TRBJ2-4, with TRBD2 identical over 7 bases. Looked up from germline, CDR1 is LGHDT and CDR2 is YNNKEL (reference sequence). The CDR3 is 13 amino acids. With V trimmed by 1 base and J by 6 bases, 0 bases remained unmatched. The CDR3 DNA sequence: TGTGCCAGCAGCCAAGCGGGAGGAAACATTCAGTACTTC. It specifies CASSQAGGNIQYF.

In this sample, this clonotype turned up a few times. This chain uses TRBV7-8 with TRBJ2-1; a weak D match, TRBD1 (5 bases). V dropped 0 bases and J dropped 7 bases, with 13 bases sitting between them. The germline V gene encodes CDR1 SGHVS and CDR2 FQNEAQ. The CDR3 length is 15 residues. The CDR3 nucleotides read TGTGCCAGCAGCTTAGCCCAGGGCAGGGCAAATGAGCAGTTCTTC. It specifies CASSLAQGRANEQFF.

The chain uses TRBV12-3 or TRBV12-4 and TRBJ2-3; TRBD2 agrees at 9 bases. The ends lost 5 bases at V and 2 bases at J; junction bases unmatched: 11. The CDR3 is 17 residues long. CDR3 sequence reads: CASSPHLGTSLTDTQYF. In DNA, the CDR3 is TGTGCCAGCAGTCCTCACCTAGGGACTAGCCTCACAGATACGCAGTATTTT.

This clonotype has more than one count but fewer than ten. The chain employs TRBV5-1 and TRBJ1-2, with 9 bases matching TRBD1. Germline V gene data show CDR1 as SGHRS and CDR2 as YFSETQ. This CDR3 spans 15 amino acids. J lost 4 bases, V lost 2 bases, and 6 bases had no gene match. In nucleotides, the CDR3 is TGCGCCAGCAGCTTATTCCGGGACAGGGCCTATGGCTACACCTTC. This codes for CASSLFRDRAYGYTF. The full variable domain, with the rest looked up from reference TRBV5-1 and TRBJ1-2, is KAGVTQTPRYLIKTRGQQVTLSCSPISGHRSVSWYQQTPGQGLQFLFEYFSETQRNKGNFPGRFSGRQFSNSRSEMNVSTLELGDSALYLCASSLFRDRAYGYTFGSGTRLTVV.

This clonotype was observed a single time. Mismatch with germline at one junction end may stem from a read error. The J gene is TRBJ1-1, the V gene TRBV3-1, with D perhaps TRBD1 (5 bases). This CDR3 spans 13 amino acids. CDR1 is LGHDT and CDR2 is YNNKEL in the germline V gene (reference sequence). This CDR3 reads CASSQVSDTEAFF. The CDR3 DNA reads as TGTGCCAGCAGCCAAGTATCGGACACCGAAGCTTTCTTT. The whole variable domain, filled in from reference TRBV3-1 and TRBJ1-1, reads DTAVSQTPKYLVTQMGNDKSIKCEQNLGHDTMYWYKQDSKKFLKIMFSYNNKELIINETVPNRFSPKSPDKAHLNLHINSLELGDSAVYFCASSQVSDTEAFFGQGTRLTVV.

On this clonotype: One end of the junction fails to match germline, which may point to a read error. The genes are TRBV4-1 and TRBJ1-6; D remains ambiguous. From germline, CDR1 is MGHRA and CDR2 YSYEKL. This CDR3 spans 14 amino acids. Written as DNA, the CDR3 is TGCGCCAGCATCCAAGCCTGGGCGGGTTCACCCCCCCACTTT. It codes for CASIQAWAGSPPHF.

CDR3 residues: CASSLASPGESYGYTF. DNA of the CDR3: TGTGCCAGCAGCTTAGCGAGTCCAGGGGAAAGCTATGGCTACACCTTC. The chain combines TRBV7-2 with TRBJ1-2; possibly TRBD1 for D (6 bases). Germline loops: CDR1 SGHTA, CDR2 FQGNSA. The CDR3 totals 16 residues. Trimming removed 0 bases at V and 4 bases at J, with 15 bases between.

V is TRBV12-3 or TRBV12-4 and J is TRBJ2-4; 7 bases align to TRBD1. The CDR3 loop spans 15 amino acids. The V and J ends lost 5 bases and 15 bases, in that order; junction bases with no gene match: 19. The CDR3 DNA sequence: TGTGCCAGCAGTCTCAGACAGGGAACCTCCTACGAGCGGTACTTC. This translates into CASSLRQGTSYERYF.

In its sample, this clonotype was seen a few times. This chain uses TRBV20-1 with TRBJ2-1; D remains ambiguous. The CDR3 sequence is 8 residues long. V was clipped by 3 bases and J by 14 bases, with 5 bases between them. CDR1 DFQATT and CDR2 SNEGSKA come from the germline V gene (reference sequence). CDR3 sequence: CSARSEFF. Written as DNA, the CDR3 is TGCAGTGCTAGGTCGGAGTTCTTC.

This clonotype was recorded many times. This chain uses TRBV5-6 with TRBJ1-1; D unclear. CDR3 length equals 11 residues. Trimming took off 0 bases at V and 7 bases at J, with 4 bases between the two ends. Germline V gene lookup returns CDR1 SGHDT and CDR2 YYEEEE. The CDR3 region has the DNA TGTGCCAGCAGCTTGGGCAGTGAAGCTTTCTTT. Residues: CASSLGSEAFF.

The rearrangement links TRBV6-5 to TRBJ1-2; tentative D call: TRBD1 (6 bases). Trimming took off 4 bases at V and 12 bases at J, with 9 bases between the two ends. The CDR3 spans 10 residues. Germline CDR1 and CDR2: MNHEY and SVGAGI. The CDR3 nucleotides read TGTGCCAGCAGTTGGACAGTCAACACCTTC. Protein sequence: CASSWTVNTF.